The sequence of this T cell receptor beta chain was determined in a study of OX40 agonist ivuxolimab in advanced cancers. Study-wide results and limits: The authors also found low normalized T-cell clonal expansion in some nonresponders.

The CDR3 runs to 14 residues. Trimming took off 6 bases at V and 4 bases at J, with 13 bases between the two ends. Germline V CDR1 and CDR2: MDHEN, SYDVKM. Sequencing used immunoSEQ multiplex PCR; TCRdb keeps in-frame clones, though not all of them. The sample contains tens of thousands of clones, about 90% of which appear only once. This clone was counted a single time. Its target is unknown. The sequencing used CD4+ or CD8+ T cells sorted from blood, collected in a trial of the OX40 agonist ivuxolimab. The chain recombines TRBV28 with TRBJ2-1; a weak D match, TRBD2 (6 bases). This receptor was identified in an adult with an advanced solid tumor such as melanoma, head and neck, liver or kidney cancer. The DNA for the CDR3 is TGTGCCAGCAGAAGCCCTGGGACTTACAATGAGCAGTTCTTC. Amino acids: CASRSPGTYNEQFF.